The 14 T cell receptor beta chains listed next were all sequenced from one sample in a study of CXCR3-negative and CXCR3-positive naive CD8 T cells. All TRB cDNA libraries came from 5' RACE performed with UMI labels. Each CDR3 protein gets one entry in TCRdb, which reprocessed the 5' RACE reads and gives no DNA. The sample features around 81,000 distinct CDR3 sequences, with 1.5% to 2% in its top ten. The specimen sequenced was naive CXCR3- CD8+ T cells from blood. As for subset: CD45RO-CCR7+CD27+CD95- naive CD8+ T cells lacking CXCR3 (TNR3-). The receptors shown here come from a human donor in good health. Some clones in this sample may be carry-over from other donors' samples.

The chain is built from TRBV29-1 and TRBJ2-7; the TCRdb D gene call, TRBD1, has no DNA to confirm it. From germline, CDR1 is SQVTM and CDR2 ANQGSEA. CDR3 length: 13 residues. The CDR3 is CSGATGEPYEQYF.

CDR3 sequence: CSVEPQQGPDTQYF. The chain combines TRBV29-1 with TRBJ2-3; TCRdb proposes TRBD1, but this gene call is untestable without DNA. The germline gives CDR1 SQVTM, CDR2 ANQGSEA. The CDR3 extends over 14 amino acids.

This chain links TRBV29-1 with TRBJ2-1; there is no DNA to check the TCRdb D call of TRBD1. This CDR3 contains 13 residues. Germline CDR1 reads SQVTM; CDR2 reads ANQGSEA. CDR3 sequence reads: CSVEVEGANEQFF.

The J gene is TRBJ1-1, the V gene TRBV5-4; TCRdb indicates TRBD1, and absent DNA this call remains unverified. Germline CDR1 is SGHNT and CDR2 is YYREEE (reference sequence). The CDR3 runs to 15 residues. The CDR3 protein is CASSVGQGVDTEAFF.

CDR3 sequence: CASSFSRWGSEQYF. This chain uses TRBV6-6 with TRBJ2-7. CDR1 is MNHNY and CDR2 is SVGAGI in the germline V gene (reference sequence). The CDR3 has 14 residues.

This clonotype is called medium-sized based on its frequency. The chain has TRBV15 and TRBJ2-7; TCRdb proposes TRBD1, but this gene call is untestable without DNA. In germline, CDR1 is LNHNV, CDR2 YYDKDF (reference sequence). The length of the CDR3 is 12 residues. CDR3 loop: CATSPGLYEQYF.

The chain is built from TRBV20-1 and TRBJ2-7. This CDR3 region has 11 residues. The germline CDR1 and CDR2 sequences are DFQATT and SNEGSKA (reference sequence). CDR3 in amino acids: CSARDGYEQYF.

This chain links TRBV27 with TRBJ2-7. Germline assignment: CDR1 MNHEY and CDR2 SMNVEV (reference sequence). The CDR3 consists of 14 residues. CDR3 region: CASSSSLGPYEQYF.

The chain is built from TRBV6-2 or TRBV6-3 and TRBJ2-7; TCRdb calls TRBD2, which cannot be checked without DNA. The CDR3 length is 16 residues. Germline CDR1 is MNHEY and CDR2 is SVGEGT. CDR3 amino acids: CASKQRQRAELEEQYF.

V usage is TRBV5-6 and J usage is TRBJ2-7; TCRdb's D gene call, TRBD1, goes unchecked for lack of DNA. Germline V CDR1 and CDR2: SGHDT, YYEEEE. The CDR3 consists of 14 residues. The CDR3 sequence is CASSPGTDYNEQYF. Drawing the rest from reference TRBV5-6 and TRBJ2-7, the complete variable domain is DAGVTQSPTHLIKTRGQQVTLRCSPKSGHDTVSWYQQALGQGPQFIFQYYEEEERQRGNFPDRFSGHQFPNYSSELNVNALLLGDSALYLCASSPGTDYNEQYFGPGTRLTVT.

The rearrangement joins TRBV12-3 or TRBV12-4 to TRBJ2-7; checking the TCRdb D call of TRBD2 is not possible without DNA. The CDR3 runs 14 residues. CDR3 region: CASSFFLASYEQYF.

The CDR3 sequence: CASSRDGADTEAFF. The chain employs TRBV21-1 and TRBJ1-1; checking the TCRdb D call of TRBD1 is not possible without DNA. TRBV21-1 is tagged as a pseudogene. This CDR3 has 14 amino acids.

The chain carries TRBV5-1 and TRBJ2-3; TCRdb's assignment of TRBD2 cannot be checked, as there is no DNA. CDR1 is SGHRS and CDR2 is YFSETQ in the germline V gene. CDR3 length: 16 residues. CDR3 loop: CASSLEAGGPPDTQYF.

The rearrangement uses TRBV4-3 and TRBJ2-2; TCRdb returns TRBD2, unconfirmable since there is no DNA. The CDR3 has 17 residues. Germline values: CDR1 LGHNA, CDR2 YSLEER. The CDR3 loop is CASSQWLAGANTGELFF.